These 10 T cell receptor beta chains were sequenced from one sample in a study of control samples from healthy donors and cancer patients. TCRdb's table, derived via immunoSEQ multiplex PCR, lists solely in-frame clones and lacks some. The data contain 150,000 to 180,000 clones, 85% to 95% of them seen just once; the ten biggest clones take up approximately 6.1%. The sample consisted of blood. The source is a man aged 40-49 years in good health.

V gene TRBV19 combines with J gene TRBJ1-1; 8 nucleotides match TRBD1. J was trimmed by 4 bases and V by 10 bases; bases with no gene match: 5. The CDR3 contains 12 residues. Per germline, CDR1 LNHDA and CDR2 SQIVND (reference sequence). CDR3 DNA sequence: TGTGCCACCGGAACAGGGGGCACTGAAGCTTTCTTT. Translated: CATGTGGTEAFF.

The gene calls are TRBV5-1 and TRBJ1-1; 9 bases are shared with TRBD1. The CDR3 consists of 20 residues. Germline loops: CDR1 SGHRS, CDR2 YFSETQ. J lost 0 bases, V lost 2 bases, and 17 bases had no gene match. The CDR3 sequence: CASSFGQGKPNRILNTEAFF. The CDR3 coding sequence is TGCGCCAGCAGCTTCGGACAGGGGAAACCCAATCGAATTTTGAACACTGAAGCTTTCTTT.

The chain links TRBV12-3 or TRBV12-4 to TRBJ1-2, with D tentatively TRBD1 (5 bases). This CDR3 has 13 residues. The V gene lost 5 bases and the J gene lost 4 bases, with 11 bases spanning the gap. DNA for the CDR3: TGTGCCAGCAGTGTAGGGACGGCCTATGGCTACACCTTC. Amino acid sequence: CASSVGTAYGYTF.

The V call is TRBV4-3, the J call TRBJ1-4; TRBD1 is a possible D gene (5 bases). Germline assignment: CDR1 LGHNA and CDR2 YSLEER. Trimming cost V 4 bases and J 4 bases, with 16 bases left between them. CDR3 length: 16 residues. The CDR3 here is CASSPNPGTINEKLFF. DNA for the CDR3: TGCGCCAGCAGCCCGAATCCCGGGACGATTAATGAAAAACTGTTTTTT.

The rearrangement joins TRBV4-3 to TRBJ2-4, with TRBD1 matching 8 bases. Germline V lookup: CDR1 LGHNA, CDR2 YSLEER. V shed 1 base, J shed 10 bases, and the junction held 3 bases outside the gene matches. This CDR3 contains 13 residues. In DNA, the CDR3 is TGCGCCAGCAGCCAAGGGACAGGGAATATTCAGTACTTC. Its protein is CASSQGTGNIQYF.

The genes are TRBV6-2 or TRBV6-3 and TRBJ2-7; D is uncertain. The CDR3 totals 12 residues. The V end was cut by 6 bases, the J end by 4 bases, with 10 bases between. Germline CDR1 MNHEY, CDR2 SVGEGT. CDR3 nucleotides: TGTGCCAGCAGCTCATCCCCTTACGAGCAGTACTTC. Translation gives CASSSSPYEQYF.

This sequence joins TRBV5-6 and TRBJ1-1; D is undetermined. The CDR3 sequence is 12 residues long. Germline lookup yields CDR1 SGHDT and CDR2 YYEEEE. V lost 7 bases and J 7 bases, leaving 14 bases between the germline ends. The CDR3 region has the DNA TGTGCCAGCGGACCCAACGGCCTTGAAGCTTTCTTT. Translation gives CASGPNGLEAFF.

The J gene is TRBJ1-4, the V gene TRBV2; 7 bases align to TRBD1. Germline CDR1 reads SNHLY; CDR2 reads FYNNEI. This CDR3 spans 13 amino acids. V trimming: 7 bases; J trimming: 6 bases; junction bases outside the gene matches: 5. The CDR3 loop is CASNPGTDEKLFF. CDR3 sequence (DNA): TGTGCCAGCAACCCCGGGACAGATGAAAAACTGTTTTTT.

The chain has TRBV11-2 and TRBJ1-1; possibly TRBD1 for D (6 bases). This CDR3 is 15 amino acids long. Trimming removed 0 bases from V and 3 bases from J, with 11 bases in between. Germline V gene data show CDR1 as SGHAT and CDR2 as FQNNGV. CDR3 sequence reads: CASSLDPTGYTEAFF. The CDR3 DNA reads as TGTGCCAGCAGCTTAGATCCCACAGGGTACACTGAAGCTTTCTTT. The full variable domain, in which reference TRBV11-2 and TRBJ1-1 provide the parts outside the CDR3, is EAGVAQSPRYKIIEKRQSVAFWCNPISGHATLYWYQQILGQGPKLLIQFQNNGVVDDSQLPKDRFSAERLKGVDSTLKIQPAKLEDSAVYLCASSLDPTGYTEAFFGQGTRLTVV.

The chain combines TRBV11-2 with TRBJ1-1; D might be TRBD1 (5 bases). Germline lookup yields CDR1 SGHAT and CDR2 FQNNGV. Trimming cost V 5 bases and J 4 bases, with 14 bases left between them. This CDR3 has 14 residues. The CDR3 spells CASSTTTGGTEAFF. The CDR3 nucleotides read TGTGCCAGCAGCACCACCACAGGTGGCACTGAAGCTTTCTTT.